A selection of T cell receptor beta chains follows, all from one sample in a study of CD8+ T cells in alopecia areata. Libraries were prepared by immunoSEQ multiplex PCR; TCRdb keeps only in-frame clonotypes and omits some of them. The data contain about 56,000 clones, almost 97% of them seen just once; the ten biggest clones take up roughly 24%. Sequenced material: CD8+ T cells sorted from blood, taken at week 0. All receptors come from a human donor with alopecia areata. CDR3s include the opening cysteine and the closing phenylalanine or tryptophan. D genes are given only for firm matches. The listing skips clone size in some rows; elsewhere it reads once, few, many or a size class.

J: TRBJ1-2
length: 13
V: TRBV6-6
D: TRBD1
size: -
DNA: TGTGCCAGCACCGGGGACAGCGACTATGGCTACACCTTC
CDR3: CASTGDSDYGYTF

J: TRBJ2-2
length: 15
V: TRBV5-6
D: -
size: -
DNA: TGTGCCAGCAGCTTGCCGTCCGGGCATAACGGGGAGCTGTTTTTT
CDR3: CASSLPSGHNGELFF

J: TRBJ1-2
length: 11
V: TRBV29-1
D: TRBD1
size: -
DNA: TGCAGCGTTTCGGACAGGGGTGGCTACACCTTC
CDR3: CSVSDRGGYTF

J: TRBJ1-1
length: 12
V: TRBV10-2
D: -
size: once
DNA: TGCGCCAGCAGTGGGTCAGGGTCTGAAGCTTTCTTT
CDR3: CASSGSGSEAFF

J: TRBJ2-7
length: 15
V: TRBV7-9
D: TRBD1
size: -
DNA: TGTGCCAGCAGCCTAATCGGGACAGGGTATCACGAGCAGTACTTC
CDR3: CASSLIGTGYHEQYF

J: TRBJ2-1
length: 12
V: TRBV10-3
D: -
size: -
DNA: TGTGCCATCAGTGATGCCTACAATGAGCAGTTCTTC
CDR3: CAISDAYNEQFF

J: TRBJ2-7
length: 16
V: TRBV4-1
D: -
size: once
DNA: TGCGCCAGCAGCCCGTTTGCAGGGGGGACGTCCTACGAGCAGTACTTC
CDR3: CASSPFAGGTSYEQYF

J: TRBJ2-1
length: 15
V: TRBV2
D: -
size: -
DNA: TGTGCCAGCCGACAGGGATCGGGAGCTCTCAATGAGCAGTTCTTC
CDR3: CASRQGSGALNEQFF

J: TRBJ1-1
length: 11
V: TRBV29-1
D: -
size: -
DNA: TGCAGCGTTGTCCAGAACACTGAAGCTTTCTTT
CDR3: CSVVQNTEAFF

J: TRBJ2-7
length: 13
V: TRBV30
D: TRBD1
size: -
DNA: TGTGCCTGGACGGACAGGGACTCCTACGAGCAGTACTTC
CDR3: CAWTDRDSYEQYF

J: TRBJ2-7
length: 12
V: TRBV7-2
D: -
size: -
DNA: TGTGCCAGCACCGAGGGGGCCTACGAGCAGTACTTC
CDR3: CASTEGAYEQYF

J: TRBJ1-1
length: 16
V: TRBV6-7
D: -
size: -
DNA: TGTGCCAGCAGTTACTCGACGCCCGCGGCCGGCGCTGAAGCTTTCTTT
CDR3: CASSYSTPAAGAEAFF

J: TRBJ2-5
length: 11
V: TRBV11-2
D: -
size: -
DNA: TGTGCCAGCAGGGTGGGAGAGACCCAGTACTTC
CDR3: CASRVGETQYF

J: TRBJ2-7
length: 12
V: TRBV29-1
D: -
size: -
DNA: TGCAGCGTTGAAGATACGGCGTACGAGCAGTACTTC
CDR3: CSVEDTAYEQYF

J: TRBJ2-5
length: 17
V: TRBV7-8
D: TRBD1
size: -
DNA: TGTGCCAGCAGCCAGCACACCGGGACAGGGTACCAAGAGACCCAGTACTTC
CDR3: CASSQHTGTGYQETQYF

J: TRBJ2-4
length: 13
V: TRBV5-6
D: -
size: -
DNA: TGTGCCAGCAGTCTTGCAAGTAAAAACATTCAGTACTTC
CDR3: CASSLASKNIQYF

J: TRBJ2-7
length: 13
V: TRBV5-6
D: -
size: -
DNA: TGTGCCAGCGGAGAGACGGTCTCCTACGAGCAGTACTTC
CDR3: CASGETVSYEQYF

J: TRBJ2-7
length: 13
V: TRBV6-6
D: -
size: -
DNA: TGTGCCAGCAGTCTAGGACGGACCTACGAGCAGTACTTC
CDR3: CASSLGRTYEQYF

J: TRBJ2-3
length: 16
V: TRBV5-4
D: TRBD2
size: -
DNA: TGTGCCAGCAGCTTGTCTAGCGGGGGCCGCACAGATACGCAGTATTTT
CDR3: CASSLSSGGRTDTQYF

J: TRBJ1-1
length: 13
V: TRBV30
D: -
size: once
DNA: TGTGCCTGGAGTGGAGGCGAAGTTCGGCGAGCTTTCTTT
CDR3: CAWSGGEVRRAFF

J: TRBJ2-2
length: 13
V: TRBV7-9
D: -
size: -
DNA: TGTGCCAGCAGTTCCGTTGGGGCCGGGGAGCTGTTTTTT
CDR3: CASSSVGAGELFF

J: TRBJ2-7
length: 13
V: TRBV6-5
D: -
size: -
DNA: TGTGCCAGCAGTTACGAGGGATCCTACGAGCAGTACTTC
CDR3: CASSYEGSYEQYF

J: TRBJ2-5
length: 13
V: TRBV29-1
D: -
size: -
DNA: TGCAGCGTTGAAGAGGGGATTCAAGAGACCCAGTACTTC
CDR3: CSVEEGIQETQYF

J: TRBJ2-7
length: 14
V: TRBV2
D: TRBD1
size: -
DNA: TGTGCCAGCAGCGAACCGGGACAGGGTTACGAGCAGTACTTC
CDR3: CASSEPGQGYEQYF

J: TRBJ2-7
length: 14
V: TRBV27
D: -
size: -
DNA: TGTGCCAGCAGTGAGCAGCGCTATCCCTACGAGCAGTACTTC
CDR3: CASSEQRYPYEQYF

J: TRBJ2-2
length: 16
V: TRBV10-2
D: TRBD1
size: -
DNA: TGCGCCAGCAGGACGGGGACAGGGGGCCTGGCCGGGGAGCTGTTTTTT
CDR3: CASRTGTGGLAGELFF

J: TRBJ2-3
length: 13
V: TRBV4-1
D: -
size: -
DNA: TGCGCCACCGGGGGCCGGAACACAGATACGCAGTATTTT
CDR3: CATGGRNTDTQYF

J: TRBJ2-1
length: 11
V: TRBV20-1
D: -
size: -
DNA: TGCAGTGCTAGAGACCGGGAAGAGCAGTTCTTC
CDR3: CSARDREEQFF

J: TRBJ2-7
length: 14
V: TRBV5-6
D: -
size: once
DNA: TGTGCCAGCAGCTTGGGCAGGGGCTCCTACGAGCAGTACTTC
CDR3: CASSLGRGSYEQYF

J: TRBJ2-5
length: 14
V: TRBV11-2
D: -
size: once
DNA: TGTGCCAGCAGCTTGGTTGTGGGGTCAGAGACCCAGTACTTC
CDR3: CASSLVVGSETQYF

J: TRBJ2-7
length: 11
V: TRBV7-6
D: -
size: -
DNA: TGTGCCAGCAGCTTTAAATACGAGCAGTACTTC
CDR3: CASSFKYEQYF

J: TRBJ1-1
length: 14
V: TRBV27
D: -
size: -
DNA: TGTGCCAGCACCCCTCTCCTGGGGAACACTGAAGCTTTCTTT
CDR3: CASTPLLGNTEAFF

J: TRBJ2-2
length: 16
V: TRBV29-1
D: -
size: -
DNA: TGCAGCGTTGAATATCTAGGGAGAGAGAACACCGGGGAGCTGTTTTTT
CDR3: CSVEYLGRENTGELFF

J: TRBJ2-1
length: 17
V: TRBV4-3
D: -
size: once
DNA: TGCGCCAGCAGCCAAGAAGACTTAGCGGCGAAGGTGAATGAGCAGTTCTTC
CDR3: CASSQEDLAAKVNEQFF

J: TRBJ2-5
length: 15
V: TRBV29-1
D: TRBD1
size: -
DNA: TGCAGCGTAACCGGGACAGGGAGACGCCAAGAGACCCAGTACTTC
CDR3: CSVTGTGRRQETQYF

J: TRBJ1-1
length: 13
V: TRBV7-8
D: -
size: -
DNA: TGTGCCAGCAGCTTATCGGGGCAGACTGAAGCTTTCTTT
CDR3: CASSLSGQTEAFF

J: TRBJ2-1
length: 15
V: TRBV27
D: TRBD1
size: -
DNA: TGTGCCAGCAGTTTAGAGGGGGCAATAACCTATGAGCAGTTCTTC
CDR3: CASSLEGAITYEQFF

J: TRBJ2-7
length: 18
V: TRBV5-6
D: TRBD2
size: -
DNA: TGTGCCAGCAGCTTCACACTGGGACTAGCGGGGGGAGGTGACGAGCAGTACTTC
CDR3: CASSFTLGLAGGGDEQYF

J: TRBJ2-7
length: 13
V: TRBV6-5
D: -
size: -
DNA: TGTGCCAGCAGTTACTCGGCCAGTCGCGAGCAGTACTTC
CDR3: CASSYSASREQYF

J: TRBJ2-3
length: 16
V: TRBV29-1
D: TRBD2
size: -
DNA: TGCAGCCATGGTGGCTTAGCGGGGGGGAGCACAGATACGCAGTATTTT
CDR3: CSHGGLAGGSTDTQYF

J: TRBJ2-7
length: 16
V: TRBV23-1
D: -
size: -
DNA: TGCGCCAGCAGTCAATCAGGGGCAGGAAGCTCCTACGAGCAGTACTTC
CDR3: CASSQSGAGSSYEQYF

J: TRBJ1-2
length: 14
V: TRBV4-1
D: -
size: -
DNA: TGCGCCAGCAGCCAAGTTGGGGGGGACGATGGCTACACCTTC
CDR3: CASSQVGGDDGYTF

J: TRBJ1-5
length: 17
V: TRBV7-8
D: -
size: -
DNA: TGTGCCAGCAGCTTAGAGGTCCAACCGAGGGGCAATCAGCCCCAGCATTTT
CDR3: CASSLEVQPRGNQPQHF

J: TRBJ2-2
length: 16
V: TRBV7-3
D: -
size: -
DNA: TGTGCCAGCAGCTTAATCCTAGGGGGAAACACCGGGGAGCTGTTTTTT
CDR3: CASSLILGGNTGELFF

J: TRBJ2-3
length: 18
V: TRBV7-8
D: -
size: -
DNA: TGTGCCAGCAGCTTAGACCCTCGGAGCGACACCTCCCCGGATACGCAGTATTTT
CDR3: CASSLDPRSDTSPDTQYF

J: TRBJ1-1
length: 15
V: TRBV7-9
D: TRBD1
size: once
DNA: TGTGCCAGCAGCTTCTCACTCACAGGGGGAACTGAAGCTTTCTTT
CDR3: CASSFSLTGGTEAFF

J: TRBJ2-3
length: 15
V: TRBV11-2
D: -
size: -
DNA: TGTGCCAGCAGCTTAGAGCGGCGTAACACAGATACGCAGTATTTT
CDR3: CASSLERRNTDTQYF

J: TRBJ2-7
length: 15
V: TRBV7-8
D: TRBD2
size: -
DNA: TGTGCCAGCAGCTCTAGCGGGTACACCTCCTACGAGCAGTACTTC
CDR3: CASSSSGYTSYEQYF

J: TRBJ2-7
length: 16
V: TRBV5-6
D: -
size: -
DNA: TGTGCCAGCCTAGGCCCGCGGGGTGACGATCTCTACGAGCAGTACTTC
CDR3: CASLGPRGDDLYEQYF

J: TRBJ1-5
length: 16
V: TRBV15
D: -
size: -
DNA: TGTGCCACCAGCAGCCCAAACGACAATCCGGGGCAGCCCCAGCATTTT
CDR3: CATSSPNDNPGQPQHF

J: TRBJ2-3
length: 14
V: TRBV6-1
D: -
size: -
DNA: TGTGCCAGCAGTGACGGTGGGGGGGCGGATACGCAGTATTTT
CDR3: CASSDGGGADTQYF

J: TRBJ1-6
length: 16
V: TRBV7-9
D: -
size: -
DNA: TGTGCCAGCAGCGAGGGCGGGGCGAGGACCGGTTCACCCCTCCACTTT
CDR3: CASSEGGARTGSPLHF

J: TRBJ1-1
length: 14
V: TRBV19
D: -
size: -
DNA: TGTGCCAGTAGTATGATGGGGGTCGGCACTGAAGCTTTCTTT
CDR3: CASSMMGVGTEAFF

J: TRBJ2-7
length: 14
V: TRBV2
D: -
size: -
DNA: TGTGCCACCCTTGGGGGGGGGCCCCCCTACGAGCAGTACTTC
CDR3: CATLGGGPPYEQYF

J: TRBJ1-5
length: 16
V: TRBV4-2
D: -
size: -
DNA: TGTGCCAGCAGCCAAGATCAGGACAGCCTCAATCAGCCCCAGCATTTT
CDR3: CASSQDQDSLNQPQHF